One and the same sample provided the 15 T cell receptor beta chains below, sequenced in a study of T cells after yellow fever vaccination (dated by TCRdb to between 2018 and 2021). Library creation used 5' RACE. TCRdb lists the instrument as Illumina HiSeq 2500. TCRdb passed the public sequencing reads through fastp at Q25 and MiXCR, retaining productive beta sequences. Duplicate CDR3 protein sequences are folded into a single record with the most common DNA and genes. The sample contains just under 600,000 distinct CDR3 sequences, roughly 13% of them found a single time. About 14% of the sample lies in the top ten. The meaning of the sample's treatment or condition label: live attenuated yellow fever vaccine strain. The starting material was PBMCs, obtained on the day of the yellow fever booster vaccination. The receptors come from a man aged 30-40 years who received the YFV17D yellow fever vaccine.

V and J are TRBV19 and TRBJ2-5; D tentatively reads TRBD1 or TRBD2 (5 bases each). Germline V gene lookup returns CDR1 LNHDA and CDR2 SQIVND (reference sequence). Trimming shortened V by 5 bases and J by 5 bases, and 15 bases separated the two germline ends. CDR3 length: 14 amino acids. The CDR3 loop reads CASSPTGSGETQYF. In nucleotides, the CDR3 is TGTGCCAGTAGTCCAACAGGATCGGGGGAGACCCAGTACTTC.

The chain uses TRBV15 and TRBJ2-5; 11 bases fit TRBD2. Trimming removed 2 bases from V and 7 bases from J; junction bases left unmatched: 9. The V gene's germline CDR1 is LNHNV and CDR2 YYDKDF (reference sequence). The CDR3 has 16 residues. CDR3 coding DNA: TGTGCCACCAGCAGAATCCTAGCGGGAGGCGTTGGGACCCAGTACTTC. Its protein is CATSRILAGGVGTQYF.

The chain employs TRBV5-1 and TRBJ2-5; D may be TRBD1 (6 bases). CDR1 and CDR2 (germline): SGHRS, YFSETQ. The germline V and J ends were trimmed by 8 bases and 0 bases, with 23 bases remaining between them. This CDR3 has 17 residues. Written as DNA, the CDR3 is TGCGCCAGTGAAACAGGGATCCAACGCCCGTACCAAGAGACCCAGTACTTC. Its translation: CASETGIQRPYQETQYF.

The chain joins TRBV18 to TRBJ2-3; 7 bases map to TRBD2. CDR3 length: 14 residues. CDR1 and CDR2 from the germline V gene are KGHSH and LQKENI. V lost 3 bases and J lost 6; bases outside the gene matches: 6. The CDR3 spells CASSPPLGGDTQYF. CDR3 coding DNA: TGTGCCAGCTCACCCCCGCTGGGGGGGGATACGCAGTATTTT.

As DNA, the CDR3 is TGCAGTGCGTCCCGCGGGGAAATATACGAGCAGTACTTC. Its protein is CSASRGEIYEQYF. V is TRBV20-1 and J is TRBJ2-7, with a weak D call TRBD2 (6 bases). CDR1 and CDR2 (germline): DFQATT, SNEGSKA (reference sequence). CDR3 size: 13 residues. V was trimmed by 6 bases and J by 4 bases, leaving 16 bases between them.

This clonotype has a handful of counts. This chain connects TRBV28 to TRBJ2-7; D unresolved. This CDR3 is 14 amino acids long. The V end lost 4 bases, the J end lost 0 bases, and 10 bases lay between the germline ends. Germline CDR1 MDHEN, CDR2 SYDVKM. CDR3 DNA sequence: TGTGCCAGCAGTTCGACCCCCCTCTCCTACGAGCAGTACTTC. It encodes CASSSTPLSYEQYF. Together with reference TRBV28 and TRBJ2-7, the CDR3 gives the full variable domain: DVKVTQSSRYLVKRTGEKVFLECVQDMDHENMFWYRQDPGLGLRLIYFSYDVKMKEKGDIPEGYSVSREKKERFSLILESASTNQTSMYLCASSSTPLSYEQYFGPGTRLTVT.

The CDR3 DNA sequence: TGTGCCAGCAGTTTTGGTACTACCAGGACAGATACGCAGTATTTT. It encodes CASSFGTTRTDTQYF. The chain combines TRBV5-6 with TRBJ2-3; D unresolved. Trimming stripped 5 bases from V and 3 bases from J, with 16 bases between. Germline loops: CDR1 SGHDT, CDR2 YYEEEE. This CDR3 comprises 15 residues. The variable domain in full, completed from reference TRBV5-6 and TRBJ2-3, reads DAGVTQSPTHLIKTRGQQVTLRCSPKSGHDTVSWYQQALGQGPQFIFQYYEEEERQRGNFPDRFSGHQFPNYSSELNVNALLLGDSALYLCASSFGTTRTDTQYFGPGTRLTVL.

This clonotype occurred many times. CDR3 nucleotides: TGTGCCAGCAGCTTACTAGCGGTTTACAATGAGCAGTTCTTC. Translating gives CASSLLAVYNEQFF. The chain carries TRBV7-2 and TRBJ2-1, with TRBD2 matching over 7 bases. CDR3 length: 14 amino acids. Germline V lookup: CDR1 SGHTA, CDR2 FQGNSA. V gave up 2 bases and J gave up 4 bases; unmatched junction bases: 2.

The chain has TRBV15 and TRBJ2-1, with D possibly called TRBD1 or TRBD2 (5 bases each). Trimming removed 5 bases at V and 3 bases at J, with 17 bases between. The V gene's germline CDR1 is LNHNV and CDR2 YYDKDF (reference sequence). The CDR3 consists of 16 residues. CDR3 nucleotide sequence: TGTGCCACCAGCTCGTCCGGGGCCAGCTTCTACAATGAGCAGTTCTTC. Protein sequence: CATSSSGASFYNEQFF.

This clonotype was detected a few times. V and J are TRBV18 and TRBJ1-5, with D tentatively TRBD1 (5 bases). The V gene lost 4 bases and the J gene lost 5 bases, with 12 bases spanning the gap. Germline V gives CDR1 KGHSH, CDR2 LQKENI. This CDR3 contains 14 residues. CDR3 DNA: TGTGCCAGCTCACTTCAGGGCAGCGATCAGCCCCAGCATTTT. The encoded protein is CASSLQGSDQPQHF.

This clonotype has only a few counts. J is TRBJ2-3 and V is TRBV29-1, with TRBD1 identical over 8 bases. The CDR3 has 14 residues. Losses at the gene ends were 4 bases for V and 5 bases for J; bases not matched to a gene: 8. The germline CDR1 and CDR2 sequences are SQVTM and ANQGSEA. CDR3 sequence (DNA): TGCAGCGTTGGACAGGGGTCCGGGGGAGATACGCAGTATTTT. It translates to CSVGQGSGGDTQYF.

A few counts support this clonotype. The V gene is TRBV30, the J gene TRBJ1-2; D is possibly TRBD1 (6 bases). The germline V and J ends were trimmed by 2 bases and 7 bases, with 20 bases remaining between them. The CDR3 is 15 residues long. The germline V gene encodes CDR1 GTSNPN and CDR2 SVGIG (reference sequence). CDR3 loop: CAWSSWGAREIGYTF. The CDR3 DNA reads as TGTGCCTGGAGTTCTTGGGGGGCTCGAGAAATTGGCTACACCTTC.

The chain uses TRBV29-1 and TRBJ2-1; D uncertain. Germline CDR1 and CDR2: SQVTM and ANQGSEA. This CDR3 has 12 residues. The V end lost 7 bases, the J end lost 6 bases, and 13 bases lay between the germline ends. The CDR3 loop is CSAGLKANEQFF. Here the CDR3 DNA reads TGCAGCGCCGGCCTTAAGGCCAATGAGCAGTTCTTC.

The chain has TRBV28 and TRBJ1-2, with D unclear. Germline V CDR1 and CDR2: MDHEN, SYDVKM. V lost 11 bases, J lost 4 bases, and 17 bases lay in between. This CDR3 spans 13 amino acids. Written as DNA, the CDR3 is TGTGCCCTGGAGCCCAAAAGCCCCTATGGCTACACCTTC. Protein product: CALEPKSPYGYTF.

As for this clonotype: Since no conserved phenylalanine or tryptophan closes the CDR3, a read error is the likely cause. The chain employs TRBV5-1 and TRBJ2-1; 7 bases align to TRBD1. CDR1 is SGHRS, CDR2 YFSETQ, per germline. The CDR3 is made up of 15 amino acids. Trimming at V came to 3 bases and at J to 8 bases, leaving 11 bases not matched to a gene. The CDR3 nucleotides read TGCGCCAGCAGCTCCGAGACAGGGATAGTCGATGAGCAGTTCTCC. As protein: CASSSETGIVDEQFS.